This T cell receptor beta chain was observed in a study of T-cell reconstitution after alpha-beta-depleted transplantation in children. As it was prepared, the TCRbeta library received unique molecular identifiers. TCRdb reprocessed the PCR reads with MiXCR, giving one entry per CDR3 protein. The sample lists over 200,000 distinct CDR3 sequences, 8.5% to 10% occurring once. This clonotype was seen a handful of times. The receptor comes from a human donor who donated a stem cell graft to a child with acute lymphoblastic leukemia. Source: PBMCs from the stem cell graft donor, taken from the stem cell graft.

The CDR3 reads CSARGTGPDTGELFF. CDR3 sequence (DNA): TGCAGTGCTAGGGGGACAGGGCCCGACACCGGGGAGCTGTTTTTT. This sequence joins TRBV20-1 and TRBJ2-2; TRBD1 matches 9 bases. Trimming removed 3 bases from V and 3 bases from J; junction bases left unmatched: 5. Per germline, CDR1 DFQATT and CDR2 SNEGSKA (reference sequence). The CDR3 runs 15 residues.